The 2 T cell receptor beta chains reported below all come from one sample, sequenced in a study of PD-1 blockade in classical Hodgkin lymphoma. Relapses following autologous stem cell transplantation were seen in all patients, with brentuximab vedotin exposure varying. Thawed PBMCs were subjected to magnetic negative selection, which yielded isolated CD8+ T cells. Sequenced by immunoSEQ multiplex PCR; TCRdb stores in-frame clones only, minus some. The sample contains 6,000 to 7,500 clones, 45% to 65% of which appear only once. Specimen: CD8+ T cells from blood, collected at baseline. The source is a human donor with classical Hodgkin lymphoma.

The rearrangement links TRBV6-1 to TRBJ2-2; 8 nucleotides agree with TRBD1. The CDR3 totals 13 residues. Germline assignment: CDR1 MNHNS and CDR2 SASEGT. V was clipped by 10 bases and J by 1 base; unmatched bases: 2. CDR3 DNA sequence: TGTGCCACCGGGACAGGGAACACCGGGGAGCTGTTTTTT. Protein product: CATGTGNTGELFF.

This chain connects TRBV7-4 to TRBJ1-6; D gene uncertain. CDR1 SGHVT and CDR2 SQSDAQ come from the germline V gene. This CDR3 spans 13 amino acids. Trimming removed 5 bases at V and 4 bases at J, with 6 bases between. This CDR3 reads CASSPDYNSPLHF. CDR3 nucleotides: TGTGCCAGCAGCCCCGATTATAATTCACCCCTCCACTTT.